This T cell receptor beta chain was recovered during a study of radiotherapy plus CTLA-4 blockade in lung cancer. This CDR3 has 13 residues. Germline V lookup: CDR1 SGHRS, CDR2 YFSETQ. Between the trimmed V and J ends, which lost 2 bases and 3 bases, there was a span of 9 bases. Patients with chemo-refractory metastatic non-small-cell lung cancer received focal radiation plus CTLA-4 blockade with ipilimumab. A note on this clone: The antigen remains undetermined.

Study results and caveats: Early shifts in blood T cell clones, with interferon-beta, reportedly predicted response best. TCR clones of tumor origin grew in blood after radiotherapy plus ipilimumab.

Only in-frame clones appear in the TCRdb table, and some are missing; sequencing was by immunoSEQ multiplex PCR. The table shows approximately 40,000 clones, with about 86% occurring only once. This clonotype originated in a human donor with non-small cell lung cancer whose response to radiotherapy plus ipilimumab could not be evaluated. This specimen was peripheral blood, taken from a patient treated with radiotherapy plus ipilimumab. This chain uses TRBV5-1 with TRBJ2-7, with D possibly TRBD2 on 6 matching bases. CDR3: CASSFGGNYEQYF. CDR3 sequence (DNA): TGCGCCAGCAGCTTCGGAGGGAACTACGAGCAGTACTTC.